Given below is one TCR beta chain in context. As yet, its antigen is unknown. This entry comes from a study of vaccination and CD4 T cells after COVID-19. The study sequenced cultured CD4+ T cell DNA using the Oncomine TCR Beta short-read assay. TCRdb processed the PCR reads anew with MiXCR; each CDR3 protein has one entry. The table records around 5,500 distinct CDR3 sequences, approximately 31% of them present only once. As for treatment: approximately 9-day PBMC culture with coronavirus spike peptide pools or control peptides (ViraFEST assay). This CDR3 is 18 amino acids long. Germline V CDR1 and CDR2: MNHEY, SMNVEV (reference sequence). The J segment lost 0 bases and the V segment lost 9 bases, leaving 15 bases of the junction unmatched.

The sequences come from CD4+ T cells from blood, cultured in vitro, collected after SARS-CoV-2 vaccination. The V and J genes are TRBV27 and TRBJ2-1; TRBD2 aligns across 9 bases. This receptor was taken from a human donor who had recovered from COVID-19. CDR3 protein: CASSTWLAGDYSYNEQFF. CDR3 DNA: TGTGCCAGTAGCACGTGGTTAGCGGGAGATTACTCCTACAATGAGCAGTTCTTC.